This entry features one T cell receptor beta chain sequence. Antigen unknown. The CDR3 totals 16 residues. V gave up 1 base and J gave up 5 bases; unmatched junction bases: 6. Germline lookup yields CDR1 SGHAT and CDR2 FQNNGV. The record originates from a study of T-cell memory formation after mild COVID-19. Overall study context: Largely, the TCR clusters proved donor specific. Whole-study findings and limits: The pre-infection memory compartment contained some responding clones, suggesting cross-reactive memory joined. For contracting clones, CD4+ ones sat mainly in CM and EM, CD8+ in EMRA.

TCRdb reprocessed the 5' RACE reads via MiXCR and lists one record per CDR3 protein. The sample comprises hundreds of thousands of distinct CDR3 sequences, around 20% of which are singletons, and around 12% rests with the top ten. Sample: PBMCs or a T cell subset sorted from them (not recorded which). V is TRBV11-2 and J is TRBJ2-5; 11 bases agree with TRBD1. The TCR was taken from an adult woman who had mild COVID-19 (a few samples of this study predate the infection). Cell type and time point are not known. Here the CDR3 DNA reads TGTGCCAGCAGCTTAGGGACAGGGGGCCCGAGGGAGACCCAGTACTTC. As protein: CASSLGTGGPRETQYF.